This entry is about one T cell receptor beta chain. These data are taken from a study of blood T cell repertoires in COVID-19. Study context: Both acute and convalescent COVID-19 samples were obtained from the United States, Italy and Spain.

Libraries were prepared by immunoSEQ multiplex PCR; TCRdb keeps only in-frame clonotypes and omits some of them. The sample includes about 170,000 clones, about 89% seen only once; the top ten take about 0.77%. V lost 7 bases and J 1 base, leaving 10 bases between the germline ends. The CDR3 runs to 13 residues. CDR1 is MDHEN and CDR2 is SYDVKM in the germline V gene. The chain combines TRBV28 with TRBJ1-2; D gene uncertain. The sequenced sample consisted of PBMCs or T cells enriched from blood (not recorded which). The TCR was taken from a woman between 18 and 30 years old who had recovered from COVID-19. The CDR3 coding sequence is TGTGCCAGCAAGTACGACTTTAACTATGGCTACACCTTC. Its protein product is CASKYDFNYGYTF.